The 11 T cell receptor beta chains below come from one sample, sequenced in a study of T cells in Graves' hyperthyroidism and ophthalmopathy. RNA transcripts served as the template for amplifying TCR beta CDR3 regions. With the HTBI primer set, the TCR CDR3 went through a first round of RT-PCR. TCRdb fed the multiplex PCR reads into MiXCR, producing one record per CDR3 protein. The sample holds about 580,000 distinct CDR3 sequences; about 45% are singletons and the top ten take approximately 7.5%. Sequenced input: peripheral blood or thyroid tissue (not recorded which). The receptors shown here come from a woman between 18 and 29 years old with Graves' hyperthyroidism.

This clonotype was recorded many times. The rearrangement joins TRBV19 to TRBJ1-6; D unclear. The CDR3 runs to 15 residues. CDR1 is LNHDA, CDR2 SQIVND, per germline (reference sequence). V was pared by 0 bases and J by 9 bases, with 12 bases between. This CDR3 is CASSIEWEQASPLHF. The CDR3 region has the DNA TGTGCCAGTAGTATAGAATGGGAGCAAGCTTCACCCCTCCACTTT.

On this clonotype itself: This may stem from a read error, because a much larger clone lies one nucleotide away. The chain uses TRBV30 and TRBJ2-5, with TRBD2 matching over 9 bases. V shed 5 bases and J 2 bases; nucleotides not matched to a gene: 6. This CDR3 comprises 14 residues. The germline CDR1 and CDR2 sequences are GTSNPN and SVGIG (reference sequence). The CDR3: CAWGRLAVQETQYF. DNA of the CDR3: TGTGCCTGGGGTCGACTAGCGGTGCAAGAGACCCAGTACTTC. The variable domain in full, with the rest retrieved from reference TRBV30 and TRBJ2-5, is SQTIHQWPATLVQPVGSPLSLECTVEGTSNPNLYWYRQAAGRGLQLLFYSVGIGQISSEVPQNLSASRPQDRQFILSSKKLLLSDSGFYLCAWGRLAVQETQYFGPGTRLLVL.

V usage is TRBV5-1 and J usage is TRBJ1-2, with TRBD1 identical over 9 bases. This CDR3 has 15 amino acids. The V gene's germline CDR1 is SGHRS and CDR2 YFSETQ. V lost 0 bases to trimming and J lost 8 bases; unmatched junction nucleotides: 8. The CDR3 DNA reads as TGCGCCAGCAGCTTGGCCGGACAGGGGATCGAGGGCTACACCTTC. Its translation: CASSLAGQGIEGYTF. Together with reference TRBV5-1 and TRBJ1-2, the CDR3 gives the full variable domain: KAGVTQTPRYLIKTRGQQVTLSCSPISGHRSVSWYQQTPGQGLQFLFEYFSETQRNKGNFPGRFSGRQFSNSRSEMNVSTLELGDSALYLCASSLAGQGIEGYTFGSGTRLTVV.

This clonotype was counted at least ten times. The CDR3 spells CSASQTLAVGQPQHF. The CDR3, as DNA: TGCAGTGCTAGCCAGACTTTGGCGGTCGGACAGCCCCAGCATTTT. This chain connects TRBV20-1 to TRBJ1-5; D unresolved. This CDR3 region has 15 residues. V dropped 3 bases and J dropped 7 bases, with 19 bases sitting between them. The germline CDR1 and CDR2 sequences are DFQATT and SNEGSKA (reference sequence).

This clonotype was detected many times. The chain links TRBV7-8 to TRBJ1-5; TRBD1 is a possible D gene (5 bases). Germline values: CDR1 SGHVS, CDR2 FQNEAQ. This CDR3 comprises 15 residues. Trimming removed 1 base at V and 5 bases at J, with 12 bases between. The chain's CDR3 is CASSLDDSTHQPQHF. In nucleotides, the CDR3 is TGTGCCAGCAGCTTAGACGACAGCACTCATCAGCCCCAGCATTTT.

This clonotype was found many times. This rearrangement joins TRBV19 to TRBJ1-2, with 10 bases lining up with TRBD1. This CDR3 region has 14 residues. Germline assignment: CDR1 LNHDA and CDR2 SQIVND (reference sequence). V lost 6 bases, J lost 8 bases, and 9 bases stayed unmatched. The CDR3 sequence is CASSLRQGALGYTF. The DNA of the CDR3 is TGTGCCAGTAGCTTACGACAGGGGGCGCTGGGCTACACCTTC.

The sample holds many counts of this clonotype. This chain uses TRBV7-8 with TRBJ2-7; 9 bases are shared with TRBD1. J lost 4 bases, V lost 1 base, and 5 bases had no gene match. This CDR3 has 15 amino acids. CDR1 and CDR2 from the germline V gene are SGHVS and FQNEAQ. The CDR3 reads CASSLVTGGWYEQYF. The CDR3 DNA reads TGTGCCAGCAGCTTAGTTACAGGGGGCTGGTACGAGCAGTACTTC.

This clonotype showed up many times. The chain is built from TRBV7-9 and TRBJ2-1, with 8 bases fitting TRBD2. The V and J ends lost 2 bases and 4 bases, in that order; junction bases with no gene match: 4. Germline assignment: CDR1 SEHNR and CDR2 FQNEAQ (reference sequence). The CDR3 covers 15 residues. DNA of the CDR3: TGTGCCAGCAGCTTAAAGGCGGGAGGTTACAATGAGCAGTTCTTC. Translating it yields CASSLKAGGYNEQFF.

This clonotype was seen repeatedly, ten times or more. This chain joins TRBV24-1 and TRBJ2-7; 11 bases map to TRBD1. J was trimmed by 4 bases and V by 10 bases; bases with no gene match: 5. Germline assignment: CDR1 KGHDR and CDR2 SFDVKD. The CDR3 totals 13 residues. CDR3 loop: CATAGTGGYEQYF. DNA of the CDR3: TGTGCCACAGCCGGGACAGGGGGTTACGAGCAGTACTTC.

The CDR3 is CASSLTASGAYEQYF. The DNA of the CDR3 is TGTGCCAGCAGCTTAACGGCTAGCGGGGCCTACGAGCAGTACTTC. The J gene is TRBJ2-7, the V gene TRBV7-3, with 9 nucleotides matching TRBD2. Germline CDR1 SGHTA, CDR2 FQGTGA. This CDR3 region has 15 residues. V dropped 0 bases and J dropped 2; count of bases not matched to a gene: 2. The variable domain in full, completed from reference TRBV7-3 and TRBJ2-7, reads GAGVSQTPSNKVTEKGKYVELRCDPISGHTALYWYRQSLGQGPEFLIYFQGTGAADDSGLPNDRFFAVRPEGSVSTLKIQRTERGDSAVYLCASSLTASGAYEQYFGPGTRLTVT.

This clonotype was seen ten or more times. V and J are TRBV6-5 and TRBJ2-2; D is ambiguous. This CDR3 comprises 13 residues. Per the germline V gene, CDR1 is MNHEY and CDR2 is SVGAGI. V was clipped by 6 bases and J by 5 bases, with 10 bases between them. The CDR3 protein is CASSPRWTGELFF. The DNA for the CDR3 is TGTGCCAGCAGCCCTCGGTGGACCGGGGAGCTGTTTTTT.